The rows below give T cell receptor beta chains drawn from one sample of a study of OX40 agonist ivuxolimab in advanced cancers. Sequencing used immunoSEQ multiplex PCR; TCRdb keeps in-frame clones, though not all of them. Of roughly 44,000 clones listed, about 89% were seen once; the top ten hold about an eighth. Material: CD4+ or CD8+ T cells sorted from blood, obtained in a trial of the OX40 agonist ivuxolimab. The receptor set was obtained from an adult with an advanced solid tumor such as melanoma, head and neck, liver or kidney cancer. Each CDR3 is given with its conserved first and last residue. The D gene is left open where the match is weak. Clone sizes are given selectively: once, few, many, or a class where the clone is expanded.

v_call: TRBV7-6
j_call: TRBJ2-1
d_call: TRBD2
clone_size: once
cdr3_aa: CASSLSSQPSGGLDQFF
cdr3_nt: TGTGCCAGCAGCTTATCCTCGCAACCTAGCGGGGGCCTTGATCAGTTCTTC

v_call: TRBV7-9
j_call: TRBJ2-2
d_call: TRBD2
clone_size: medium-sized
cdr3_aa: CASSPAGANTGELFF
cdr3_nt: TGTGCCAGCAGCCCAGCGGGGGCGAACACCGGGGAGCTGTTTTTT

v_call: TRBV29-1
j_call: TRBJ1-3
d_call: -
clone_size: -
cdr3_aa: CSVEDRRAGFSGNTIYF
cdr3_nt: TGCAGCGTTGAAGATCGCAGGGCCGGATTCTCTGGAAACACCATATATTTT

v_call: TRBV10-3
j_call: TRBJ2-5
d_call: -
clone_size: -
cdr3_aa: CAISERHGQDQETQYF
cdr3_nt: TGTGCCATCAGTGAGAGGCACGGACAAGACCAAGAGACCCAGTACTTC

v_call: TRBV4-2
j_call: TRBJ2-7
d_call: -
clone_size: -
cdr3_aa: CASSLNEGDLYEQYF
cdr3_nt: TGTGCCAGCAGCCTAAACGAGGGGGACCTCTACGAGCAGTACTTC

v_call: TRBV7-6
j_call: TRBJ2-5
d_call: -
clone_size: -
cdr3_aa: CASSLALSGGATIQETQYF
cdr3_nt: TGTGCCAGCAGCTTAGCCCTTAGTGGGGGGGCCACTATCCAAGAGACCCAGTACTTC

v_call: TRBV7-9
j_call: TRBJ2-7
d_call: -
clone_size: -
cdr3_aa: CASSSGRTYEQYF
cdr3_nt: TGTGCCAGCAGCTCCGGACGGACCTACGAGCAGTACTTC

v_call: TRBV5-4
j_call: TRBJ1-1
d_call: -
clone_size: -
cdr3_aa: CASSIDGPGRAFF
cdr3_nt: TGTGCCAGCAGCATCGACGGGCCCGGCCGAGCTTTCTTT

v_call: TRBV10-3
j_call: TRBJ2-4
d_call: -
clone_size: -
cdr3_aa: CAISTGYEAKNIQYF
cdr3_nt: TGTGCCATCAGTACAGGGTATGAGGCCAAAAACATTCAGTACTTC

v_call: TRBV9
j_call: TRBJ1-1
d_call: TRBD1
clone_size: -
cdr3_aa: CASSDWTGGTEAFF
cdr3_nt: TGTGCCAGCAGCGACTGGACAGGCGGCACTGAAGCTTTCTTT

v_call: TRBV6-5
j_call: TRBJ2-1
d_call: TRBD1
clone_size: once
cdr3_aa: CASSLLDRYNEQFF
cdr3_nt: TGTGCCAGCAGTTTATTGGACAGGTACAATGAGCAGTTCTTC

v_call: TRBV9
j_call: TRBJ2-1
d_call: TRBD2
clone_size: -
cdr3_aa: CASSFGAGMGNEQFF
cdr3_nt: TGTGCCAGCAGCTTCGGAGCGGGGATGGGCAATGAGCAGTTCTTC

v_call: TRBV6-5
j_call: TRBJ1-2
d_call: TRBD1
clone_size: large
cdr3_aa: CASSTGQGAGGYTF
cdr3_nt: TGTGCCAGCAGCACGGGACAGGGGGCGGGTGGCTACACCTTC

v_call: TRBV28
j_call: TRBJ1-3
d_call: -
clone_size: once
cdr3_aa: CASSPDGNTIYF
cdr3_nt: TGTGCCAGCAGCCCAGACGGAAACACCATATATTTT

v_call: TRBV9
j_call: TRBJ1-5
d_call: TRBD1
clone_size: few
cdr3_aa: CASSFTGGYNQPQHF
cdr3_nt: TGTGCCAGCAGCTTTACAGGGGGCTATAATCAGCCCCAGCATTTT

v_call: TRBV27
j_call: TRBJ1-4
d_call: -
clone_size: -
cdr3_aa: CASAPLRTNEKLFF
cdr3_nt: TGTGCCAGCGCCCCACTGAGGACTAATGAAAAACTGTTTTTT

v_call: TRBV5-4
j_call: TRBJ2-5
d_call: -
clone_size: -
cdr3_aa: CASSYGPKGTQYF
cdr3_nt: TGTGCCAGCAGCTACGGGCCTAAGGGGACCCAGTACTTC

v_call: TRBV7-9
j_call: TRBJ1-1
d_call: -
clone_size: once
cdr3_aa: CASSLVGGGPMNTEAFF
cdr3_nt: TGTGCCAGCAGCTTAGTAGGGGGGGGACCGATGAACACTGAAGCTTTCTTT

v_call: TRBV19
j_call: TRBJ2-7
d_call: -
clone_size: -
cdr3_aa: CASGLSVSYEQYF
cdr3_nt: TGTGCCAGTGGCCTCTCTGTATCCTACGAGCAGTACTTC

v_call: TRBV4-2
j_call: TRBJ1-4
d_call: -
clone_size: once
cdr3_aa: CASSQDPGINEKLFF
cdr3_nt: TGTGCCAGCAGCCAAGATCCGGGCATAAATGAAAAACTGTTTTTT

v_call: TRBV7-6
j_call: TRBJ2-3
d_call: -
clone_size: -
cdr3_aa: CASSQGRIITDTQYF
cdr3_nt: TGTGCCAGCAGCCAGGGCCGGATAATCACAGATACGCAGTATTTT

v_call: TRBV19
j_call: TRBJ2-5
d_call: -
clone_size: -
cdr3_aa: CASSIAIGQGGQETQYF
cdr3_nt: TGTGCCAGTAGTATAGCAATCGGACAAGGGGGCCAAGAGACCCAGTACTTC

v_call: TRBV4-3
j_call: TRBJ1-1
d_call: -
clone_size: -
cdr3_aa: CASSQDRAGRTEAFF
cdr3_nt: TGCGCCAGCAGCCAAGATCGGGCAGGGAGAACTGAAGCTTTCTTT

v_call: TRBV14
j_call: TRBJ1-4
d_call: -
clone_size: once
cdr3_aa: CASSQDDDRNKIAGEKLFF
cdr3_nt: TGTGCCAGCAGCCAAGATGATGACAGGAATAAGATAGCTGGGGAAAAACTGTTTTTT

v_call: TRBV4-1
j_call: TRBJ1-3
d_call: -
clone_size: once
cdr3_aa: CASSQGSGNTIYF
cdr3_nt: TGCGCCAGCAGCCAAGGGTCCGGAAACACCATATATTTT

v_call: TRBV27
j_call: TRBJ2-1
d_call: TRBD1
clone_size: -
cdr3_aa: CASSPDRVKSYNGQFF
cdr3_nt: TGTGCCAGCAGCCCCGACAGGGTAAAATCCTACAATGGGCAGTTCTTC

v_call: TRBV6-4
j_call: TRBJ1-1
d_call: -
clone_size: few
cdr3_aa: CASSDSGVTEAFF
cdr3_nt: TGTGCCAGCAGTGATTCAGGGGTTACTGAAGCTTTCTTT

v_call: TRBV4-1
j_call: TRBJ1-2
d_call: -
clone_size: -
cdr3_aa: CASSLGPGGYYGYTF
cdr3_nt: TGCGCCAGCAGCCTAGGACCGGGGGGGTACTATGGCTACACCTTC

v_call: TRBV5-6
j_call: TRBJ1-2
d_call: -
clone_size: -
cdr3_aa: CASSLGDTYGYTF
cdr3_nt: TGTGCCAGCAGCTTGGGTGACACCTATGGCTACACCTTC

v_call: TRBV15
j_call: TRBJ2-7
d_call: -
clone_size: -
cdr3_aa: CATSREGETYEQYF
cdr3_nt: TGTGCCACCAGCAGAGAGGGGGAAACCTACGAGCAGTACTTC

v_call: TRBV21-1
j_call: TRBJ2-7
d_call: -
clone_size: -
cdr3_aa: CASSKVGKNREDDEQYF
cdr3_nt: TGTGCCAGCAGCAAAGTAGGCAAGAACAGGGAAGACGACGAGCAGTACTTC

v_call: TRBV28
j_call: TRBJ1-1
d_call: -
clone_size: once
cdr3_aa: CASRHFGPGDEAFF
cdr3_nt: TGTGCCAGCAGACATTTTGGGCCAGGCGATGAAGCTTTCTTT

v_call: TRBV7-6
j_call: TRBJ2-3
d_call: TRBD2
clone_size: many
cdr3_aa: CASSHYAGGRSSTDTQYF
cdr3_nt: TGTGCCAGCAGCCACTACGCGGGGGGGCGCTCTAGCACAGATACGCAGTATTTT

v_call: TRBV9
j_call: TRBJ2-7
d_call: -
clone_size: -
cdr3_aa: CASSPNDLYEQYF
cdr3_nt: TGTGCCAGCAGCCCTAATGACCTCTACGAGCAGTACTTC

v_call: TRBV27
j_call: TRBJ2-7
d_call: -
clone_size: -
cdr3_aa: CASSPGDGYEQYF
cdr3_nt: TGTGCCAGCAGCCCTGGGGACGGCTACGAGCAGTACTTC

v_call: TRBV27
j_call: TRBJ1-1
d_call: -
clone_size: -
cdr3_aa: CASSLSTVWDTEAFF
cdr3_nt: TGTGCCAGCAGTTTATCCACAGTGTGGGATACTGAAGCTTTCTTT

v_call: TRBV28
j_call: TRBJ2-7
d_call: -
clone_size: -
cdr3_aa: CASSSWGNTYEQYF
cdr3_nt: TGTGCCAGCAGTTCGTGGGGGAATACCTACGAGCAGTACTTC

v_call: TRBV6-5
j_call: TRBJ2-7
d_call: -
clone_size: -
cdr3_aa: CASSYQDGSYEQYF
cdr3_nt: TGTGCCAGCAGTTATCAAGACGGATCCTACGAGCAGTACTTC

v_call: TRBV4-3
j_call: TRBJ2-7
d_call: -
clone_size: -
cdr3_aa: CASSQETGGPYEQYF
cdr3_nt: TGCGCCAGCAGCCAAGAGACGGGGGGCCCCTACGAGCAGTACTTC

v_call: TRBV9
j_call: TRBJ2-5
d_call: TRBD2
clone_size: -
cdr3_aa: CASSSGGAIQETQYF
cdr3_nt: TGTGCCAGCAGCTCCGGGGGGGCCATCCAAGAGACCCAGTACTTC

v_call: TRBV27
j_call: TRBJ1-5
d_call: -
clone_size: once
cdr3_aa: CASSLSRGSNQPQHF
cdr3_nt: TGTGCCAGCAGTTTATCCAGGGGTAGCAATCAGCCCCAGCATTTT